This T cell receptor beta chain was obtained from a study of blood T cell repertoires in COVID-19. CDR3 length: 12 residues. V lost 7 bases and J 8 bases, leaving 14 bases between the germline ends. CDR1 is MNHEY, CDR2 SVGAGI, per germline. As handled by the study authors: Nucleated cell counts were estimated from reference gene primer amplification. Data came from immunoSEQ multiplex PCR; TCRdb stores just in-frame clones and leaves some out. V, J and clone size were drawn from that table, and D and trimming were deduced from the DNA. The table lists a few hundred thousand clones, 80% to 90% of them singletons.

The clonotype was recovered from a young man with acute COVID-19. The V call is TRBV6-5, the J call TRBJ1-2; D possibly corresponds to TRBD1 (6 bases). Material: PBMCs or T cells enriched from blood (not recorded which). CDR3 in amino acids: CASTSGGYGYTF. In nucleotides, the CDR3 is TGTGCCAGCACTTCGGGGGGCTACGGCTACACCTTC.